This TCR beta chain was recorded in a study of OX40 agonist ivuxolimab in advanced cancers. Study in general: Each dose-escalation patient presented with hepatocellular carcinoma, melanoma, renal cell or head and neck cancer. Enrollees could have had prior anti-PD-1, anti-PD-L1 or anti-CTLA-4 therapy, which roughly 40% had received. Overall study findings and caveats: CD8+ T cells (on average) carried more expanded clones than CD4+ T cells. Among expanded peripheral T cells, antigen specificity went undetermined.

CDR3 length equals 15 residues. Germline V gene lookup returns CDR1 MDHEN and CDR2 SYDVKM. Trimming removed 5 bases from V and 6 bases from J; junction bases left unmatched: 8. This clone was recorded a few times. What it binds is not known. Assay used: immunoSEQ multiplex PCR; TCRdb lists only in-frame clones, some missing. The data show fewer than 100,000 clones, with around 86% seen just once and around 2% held by the top ten. This receptor was taken from an adult with an advanced solid tumor such as melanoma, head and neck, liver or kidney cancer. The sample here was CD4+ or CD8+ T cells sorted from blood, taken in a trial of the OX40 agonist ivuxolimab. This chain connects TRBV28 to TRBJ1-5; 9 nucleotides agree with TRBD1. The CDR3: CASSINTGGGQPQHF. The CDR3 DNA reads as TGTGCCAGCAGTATAAACACAGGGGGCGGTCAGCCCCAGCATTTT.